This T cell receptor (beta chain) was identified during a study of cytomegalovirus exposure and HLA in healthy donors. General study points: Later analysis suggested links between common viral pathogens and several top significant clusters.

PCR used 60 Vbeta primers and 13 Jbeta primers. TCRdb's copy holds only in-frame clones and misses some; the assay was immunoSEQ multiplex PCR. Of about 170,000 clones listed, 79% are singletons. Points on this clone: Its specificity is not known.

The sequenced material came from PBMCs. This clonotype originated in a woman aged 45-65 years in good health and CMV-seronegative.

CDR3: CASSQDPGLAGGEAQYF. The CDR3 coding sequence is TGCGCCAGCAGCCAAGACCCCGGACTAGCGGGTGGTGAGGCCCAGTACTTC. The V gene is TRBV4-1, the J gene TRBJ2-5, with TRBD2 matching 11 bases. Trimming removed 0 bases from V and 9 bases from J; junction bases left unmatched: 12. The CDR3 runs 17 residues. Germline-derived CDR1 and CDR2 are MGHRA and YSYEKL.